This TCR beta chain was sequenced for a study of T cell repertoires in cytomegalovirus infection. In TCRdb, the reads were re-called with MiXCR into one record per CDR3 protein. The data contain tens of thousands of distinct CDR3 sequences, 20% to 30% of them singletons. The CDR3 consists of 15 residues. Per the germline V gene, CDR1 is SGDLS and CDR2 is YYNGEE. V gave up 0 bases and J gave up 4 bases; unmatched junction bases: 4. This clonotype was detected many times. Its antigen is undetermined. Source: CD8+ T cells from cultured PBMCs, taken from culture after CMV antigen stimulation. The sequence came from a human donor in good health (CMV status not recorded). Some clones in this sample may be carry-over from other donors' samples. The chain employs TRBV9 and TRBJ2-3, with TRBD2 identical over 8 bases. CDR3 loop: CASSVAGGPSDTQYF. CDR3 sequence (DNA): TGTGCCAGCAGCGTAGCGGGGGGGCCATCAGATACGCAGTATTTT.